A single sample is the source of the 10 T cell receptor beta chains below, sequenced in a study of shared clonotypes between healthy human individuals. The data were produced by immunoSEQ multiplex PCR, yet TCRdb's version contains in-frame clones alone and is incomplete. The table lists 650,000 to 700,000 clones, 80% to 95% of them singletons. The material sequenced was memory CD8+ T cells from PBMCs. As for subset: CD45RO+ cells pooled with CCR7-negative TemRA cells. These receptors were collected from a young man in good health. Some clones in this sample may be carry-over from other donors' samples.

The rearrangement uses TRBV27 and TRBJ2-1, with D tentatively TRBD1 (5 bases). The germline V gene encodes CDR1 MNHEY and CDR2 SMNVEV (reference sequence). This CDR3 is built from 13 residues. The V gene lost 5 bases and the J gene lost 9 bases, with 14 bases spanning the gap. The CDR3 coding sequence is TGTGCCAGCAGTACATGGGGCGGCGGTGAGCAGTTCTTC. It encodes CASSTWGGGEQFF.

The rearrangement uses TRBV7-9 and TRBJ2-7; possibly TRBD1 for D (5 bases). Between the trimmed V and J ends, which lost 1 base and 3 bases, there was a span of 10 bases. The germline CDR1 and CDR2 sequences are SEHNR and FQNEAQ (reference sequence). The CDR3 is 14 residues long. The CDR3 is CASSLGAGFYEQYF. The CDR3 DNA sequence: TGTGCCAGCAGCTTAGGGGCAGGGTTCTACGAGCAGTACTTC.

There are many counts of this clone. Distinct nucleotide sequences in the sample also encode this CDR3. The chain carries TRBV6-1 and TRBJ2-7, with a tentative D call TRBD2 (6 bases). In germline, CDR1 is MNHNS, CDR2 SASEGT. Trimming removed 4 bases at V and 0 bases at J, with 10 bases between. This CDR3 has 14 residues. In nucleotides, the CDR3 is TGTGCCAGCAGTGCCCGGGGGTCCTCCTACGAGCAGTACTTC. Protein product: CASSARGSSYEQYF.

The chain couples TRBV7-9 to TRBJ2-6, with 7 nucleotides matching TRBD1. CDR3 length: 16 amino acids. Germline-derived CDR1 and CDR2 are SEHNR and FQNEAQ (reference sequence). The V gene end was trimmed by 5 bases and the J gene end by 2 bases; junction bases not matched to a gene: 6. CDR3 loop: CASSIGTATGANVLTF. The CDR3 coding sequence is TGTGCCAGCAGCATCGGGACAGCCACTGGGGCCAACGTCCTGACTTTC.

For the CDR3, the DNA is TGTGCCAGTAGTACGGACAGGGAAGGTCCACCTGGAAACACCATATATTTT. Residues: CASSTDREGPPGNTIYF. The gene calls are TRBV19 and TRBJ1-3; TRBD1 agrees at 8 bases. V shed 4 bases, J shed 2 bases, and the junction held 10 bases outside the gene matches. The germline V gene has CDR1 LNHDA and CDR2 SQIVND (reference sequence). The CDR3 contains 17 residues.

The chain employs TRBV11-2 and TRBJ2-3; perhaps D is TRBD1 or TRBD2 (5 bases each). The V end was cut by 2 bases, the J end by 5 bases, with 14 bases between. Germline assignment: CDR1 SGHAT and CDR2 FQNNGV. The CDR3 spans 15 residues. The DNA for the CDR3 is TGTGCCAGCAGCTTATCTGGGGGATTTTTAGATACGCAGTATTTT. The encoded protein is CASSLSGGFLDTQYF.

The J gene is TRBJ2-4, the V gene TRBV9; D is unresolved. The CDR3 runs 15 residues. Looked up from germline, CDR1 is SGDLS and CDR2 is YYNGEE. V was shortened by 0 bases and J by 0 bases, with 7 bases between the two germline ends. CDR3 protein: CASSVGLTAKNIQYF. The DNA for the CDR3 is TGTGCCAGCAGCGTAGGGCTCACAGCCAAAAACATTCAGTACTTC.

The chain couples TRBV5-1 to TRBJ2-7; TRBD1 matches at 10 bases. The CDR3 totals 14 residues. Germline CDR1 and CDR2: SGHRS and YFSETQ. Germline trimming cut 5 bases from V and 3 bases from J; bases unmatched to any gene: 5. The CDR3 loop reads CASREDRGVYEQYF. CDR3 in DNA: TGCGCCAGCAGGGAGGACAGGGGGGTCTACGAGCAGTACTTC.

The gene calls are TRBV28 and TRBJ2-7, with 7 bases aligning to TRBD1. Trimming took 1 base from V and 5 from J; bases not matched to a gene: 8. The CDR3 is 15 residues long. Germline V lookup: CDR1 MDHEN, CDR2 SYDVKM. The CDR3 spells CASSLSRGGVHEQYF. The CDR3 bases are TGTGCCAGCAGTTTATCTCGAGGGGGCGTCCACGAGCAGTACTTC.

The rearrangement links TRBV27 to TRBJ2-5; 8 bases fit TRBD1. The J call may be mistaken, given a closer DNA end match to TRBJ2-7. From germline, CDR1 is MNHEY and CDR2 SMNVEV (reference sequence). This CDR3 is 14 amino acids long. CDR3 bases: TGTGCCAGCAAGACCGGGACAGGACCCTACGAGCAGTACTTC. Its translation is CASKTGTGPYEQYF.